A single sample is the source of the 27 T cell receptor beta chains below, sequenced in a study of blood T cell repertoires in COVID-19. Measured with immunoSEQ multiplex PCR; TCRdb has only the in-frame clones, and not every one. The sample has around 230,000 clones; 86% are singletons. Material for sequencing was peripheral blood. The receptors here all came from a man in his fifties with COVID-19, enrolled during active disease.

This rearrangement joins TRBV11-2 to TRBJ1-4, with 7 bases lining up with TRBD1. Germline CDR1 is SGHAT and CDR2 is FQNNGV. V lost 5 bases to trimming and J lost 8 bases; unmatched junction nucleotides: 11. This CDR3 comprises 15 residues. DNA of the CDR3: TGTGCCAGCAGCCCCCCCGGGACAGTAGGCGAAAAACTGTTTTTT. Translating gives CASSPPGTVGEKLFF.

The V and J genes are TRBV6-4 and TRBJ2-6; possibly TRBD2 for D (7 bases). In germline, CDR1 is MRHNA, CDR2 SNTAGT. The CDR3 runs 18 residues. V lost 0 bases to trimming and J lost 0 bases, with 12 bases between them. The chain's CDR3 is CASSDSGGALSGANVLTF. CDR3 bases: TGTGCCAGCAGTGACTCTGGGGGGGCCCTCTCTGGGGCCAACGTCCTGACTTTC.

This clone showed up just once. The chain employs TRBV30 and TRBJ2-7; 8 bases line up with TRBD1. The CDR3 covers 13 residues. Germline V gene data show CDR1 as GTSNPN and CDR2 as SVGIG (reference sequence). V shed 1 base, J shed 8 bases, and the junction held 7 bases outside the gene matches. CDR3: CAWSGPRGLKQYF. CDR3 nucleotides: TGTGCCTGGAGTGGTCCCAGGGGGCTCAAGCAGTACTTC.

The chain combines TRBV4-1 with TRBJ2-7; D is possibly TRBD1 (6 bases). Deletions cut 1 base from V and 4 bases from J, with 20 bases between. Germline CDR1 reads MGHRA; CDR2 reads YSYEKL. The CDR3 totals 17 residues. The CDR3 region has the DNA TGCGCCAGCAGCCAAGGAGGGGGAGCAGGTCCCCTATACGAGCAGTACTTC. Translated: CASSQGGGAGPLYEQYF.

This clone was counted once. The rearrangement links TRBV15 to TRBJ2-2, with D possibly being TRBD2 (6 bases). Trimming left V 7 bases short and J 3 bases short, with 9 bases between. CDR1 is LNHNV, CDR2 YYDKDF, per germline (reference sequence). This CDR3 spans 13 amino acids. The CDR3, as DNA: TGTGCCACCACTCGGGGGTACACCGGGGAGCTGTTTTTT. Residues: CATTRGYTGELFF.

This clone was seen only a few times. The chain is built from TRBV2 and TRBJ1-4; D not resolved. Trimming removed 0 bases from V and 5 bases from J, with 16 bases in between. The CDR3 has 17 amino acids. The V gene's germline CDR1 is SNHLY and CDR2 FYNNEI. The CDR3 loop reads CASSEALLRSSNEKLFF. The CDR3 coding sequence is TGTGCCAGCAGTGAAGCCCTTTTGAGGAGCTCGAATGAAAAACTGTTTTTT.

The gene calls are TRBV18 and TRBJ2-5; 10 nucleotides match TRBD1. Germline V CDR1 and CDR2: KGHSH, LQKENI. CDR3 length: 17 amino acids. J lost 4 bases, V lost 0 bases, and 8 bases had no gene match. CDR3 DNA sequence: TGTGCCAGCTCACCACCTGGGACAGGGGTTCGAACAGAGACCCAGTACTTC. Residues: CASSPPGTGVRTETQYF.

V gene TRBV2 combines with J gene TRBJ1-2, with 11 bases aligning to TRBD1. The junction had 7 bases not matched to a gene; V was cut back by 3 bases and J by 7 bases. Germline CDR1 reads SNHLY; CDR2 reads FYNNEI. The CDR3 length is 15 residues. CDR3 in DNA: TGTGCCAGCAGTGAGGACAGGGGGCTTCCGAGTGGCTACACCTTC. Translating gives CASSEDRGLPSGYTF. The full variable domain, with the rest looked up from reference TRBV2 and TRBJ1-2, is EPEVTQTPSHQVTQMGQEVILRCVPISNHLYFYWYRQILGQKVEFLVSFYNNEISEKSEIFDDQFSVERPDGSNFTLKIRSTKLEDSAMYFCASSEDRGLPSGYTFGSGTRLTVV.

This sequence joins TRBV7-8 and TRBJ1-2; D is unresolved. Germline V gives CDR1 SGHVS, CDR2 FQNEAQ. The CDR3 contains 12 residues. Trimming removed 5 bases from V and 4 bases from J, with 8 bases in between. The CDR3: CASSPHSYGYTF. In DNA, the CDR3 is TGTGCCAGCAGCCCCCACAGCTATGGCTACACCTTC.

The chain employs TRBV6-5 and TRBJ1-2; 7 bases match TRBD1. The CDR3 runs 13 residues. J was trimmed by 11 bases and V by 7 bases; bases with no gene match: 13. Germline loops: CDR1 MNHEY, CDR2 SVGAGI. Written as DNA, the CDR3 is TGTGCCAGCAAACGACAGGGCGCGGAGTTTTACACCTTC. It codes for CASKRQGAEFYTF.

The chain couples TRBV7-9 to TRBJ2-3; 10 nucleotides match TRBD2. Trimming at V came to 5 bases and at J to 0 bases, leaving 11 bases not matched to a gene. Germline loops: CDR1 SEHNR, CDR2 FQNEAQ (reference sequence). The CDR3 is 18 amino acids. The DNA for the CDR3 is TGTGCCAGCAGCACCGGGCAGGGGACTAGCGCTAGCACAGATACGCAGTATTTT. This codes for CASSTGQGTSASTDTQYF.

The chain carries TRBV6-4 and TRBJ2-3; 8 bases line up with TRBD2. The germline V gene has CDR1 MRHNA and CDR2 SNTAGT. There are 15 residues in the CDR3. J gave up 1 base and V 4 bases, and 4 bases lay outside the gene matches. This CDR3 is CASSAAGGGTDTQYF. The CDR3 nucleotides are TGTGCCAGCAGTGCCGCCGGGGGGGGCACAGATACGCAGTATTTT.

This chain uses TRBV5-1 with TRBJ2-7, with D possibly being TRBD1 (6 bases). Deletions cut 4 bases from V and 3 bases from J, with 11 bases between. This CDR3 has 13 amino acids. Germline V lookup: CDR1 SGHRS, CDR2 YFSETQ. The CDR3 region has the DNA TGCGCCAGCAGCGCGGACAGATACTACGAGCAGTACTTC. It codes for CASSADRYYEQYF.

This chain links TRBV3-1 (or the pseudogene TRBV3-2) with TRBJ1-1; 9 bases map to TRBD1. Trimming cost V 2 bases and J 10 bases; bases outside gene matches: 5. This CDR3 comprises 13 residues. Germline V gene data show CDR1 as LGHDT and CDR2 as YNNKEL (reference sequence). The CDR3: CASSQNRGLGAFF. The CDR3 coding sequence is TGTGCCAGCAGCCAAAACAGGGGGCTTGGAGCTTTCTTT.

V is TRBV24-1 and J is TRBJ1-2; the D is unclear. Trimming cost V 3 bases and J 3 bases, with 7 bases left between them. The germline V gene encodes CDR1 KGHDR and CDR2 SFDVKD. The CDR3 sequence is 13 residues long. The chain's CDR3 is CATSDHTDYGYTF. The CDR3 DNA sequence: TGTGCCACCAGTGATCATACAGACTATGGCTACACCTTC.

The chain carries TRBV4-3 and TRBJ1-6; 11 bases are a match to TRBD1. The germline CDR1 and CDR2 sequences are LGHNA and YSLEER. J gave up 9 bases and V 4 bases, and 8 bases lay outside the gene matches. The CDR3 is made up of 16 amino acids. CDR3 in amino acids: CASSLAGQGDGSPLHF. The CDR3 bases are TGCGCCAGCAGCCTGGCGGGACAGGGGGACGGTTCACCCCTCCACTTT.

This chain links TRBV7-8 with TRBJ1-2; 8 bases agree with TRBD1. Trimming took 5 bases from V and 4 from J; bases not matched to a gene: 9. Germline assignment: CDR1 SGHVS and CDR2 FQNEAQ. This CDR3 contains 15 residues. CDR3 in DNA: TGTGCCAGCAGCCAGGGGGCCACCAGGGGCTATGGCTACACCTTC. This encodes CASSQGATRGYGYTF.

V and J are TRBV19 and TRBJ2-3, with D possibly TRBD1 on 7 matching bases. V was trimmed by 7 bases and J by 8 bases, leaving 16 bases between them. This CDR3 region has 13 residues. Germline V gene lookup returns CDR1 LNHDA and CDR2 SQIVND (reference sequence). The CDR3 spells CASTGGRMGTQYF. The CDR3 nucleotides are TGTGCCAGTACAGGGGGGCGTATGGGTACGCAGTATTTT.

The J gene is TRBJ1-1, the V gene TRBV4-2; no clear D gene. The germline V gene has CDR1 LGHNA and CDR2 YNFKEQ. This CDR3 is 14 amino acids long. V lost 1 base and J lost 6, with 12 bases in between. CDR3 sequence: CASSQGSVNAEAFF. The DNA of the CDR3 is TGTGCCAGCAGCCAAGGCTCGGTAAACGCTGAAGCTTTCTTT.

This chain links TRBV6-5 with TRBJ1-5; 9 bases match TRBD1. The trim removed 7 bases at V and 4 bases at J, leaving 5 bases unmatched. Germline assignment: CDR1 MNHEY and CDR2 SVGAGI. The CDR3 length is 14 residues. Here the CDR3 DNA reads TGTGCCAGCACGGACAGGGGTCGGAATCAGCCCCAGCATTTT. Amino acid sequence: CASTDRGRNQPQHF.

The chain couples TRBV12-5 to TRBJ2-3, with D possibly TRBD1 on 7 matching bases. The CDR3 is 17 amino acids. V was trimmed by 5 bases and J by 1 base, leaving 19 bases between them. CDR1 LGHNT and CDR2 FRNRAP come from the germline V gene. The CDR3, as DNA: TGTGCTAGTGGTCAGGGGGGCAGATCCTTTGGCACAGATACGCAGTATTTT. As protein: CASGQGGRSFGTDTQYF. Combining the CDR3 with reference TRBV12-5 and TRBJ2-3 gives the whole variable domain DARVTQTPRHKVTEMGQEVTMRCQPILGHNTVFWYRQTMMQGLELLAYFRNRAPLDDSGMPKDRFSAEMPDATLATLKIQPSEPRDSAVYFCASGQGGRSFGTDTQYFGPGTRLTVL.

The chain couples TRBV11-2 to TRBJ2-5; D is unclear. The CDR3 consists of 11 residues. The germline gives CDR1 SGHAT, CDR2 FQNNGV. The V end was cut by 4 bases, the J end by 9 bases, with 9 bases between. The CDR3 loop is CASSSAGPQYF. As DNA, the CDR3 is TGTGCCAGCAGCTCAGCAGGTCCCCAGTACTTC.

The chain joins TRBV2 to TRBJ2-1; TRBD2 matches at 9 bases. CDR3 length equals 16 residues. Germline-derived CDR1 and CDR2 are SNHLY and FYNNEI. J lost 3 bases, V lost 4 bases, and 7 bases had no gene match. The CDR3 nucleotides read TGTGCCAGCAGTGTCGCCGCGGGAGGGAACTACAATGAGCAGTTCTTC. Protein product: CASSVAAGGNYNEQFF. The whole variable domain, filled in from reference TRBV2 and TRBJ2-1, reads EPEVTQTPSHQVTQMGQEVILRCVPISNHLYFYWYRQILGQKVEFLVSFYNNEISEKSEIFDDQFSVERPDGSNFTLKIRSTKLEDSAMYFCASSVAAGGNYNEQFFGPGTRLTVL.

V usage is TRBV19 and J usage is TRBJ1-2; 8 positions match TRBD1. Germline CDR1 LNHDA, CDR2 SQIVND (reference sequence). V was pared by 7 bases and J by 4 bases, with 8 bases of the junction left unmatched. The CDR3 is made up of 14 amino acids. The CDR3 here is CASKESGGAYGYTF. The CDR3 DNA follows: TGTGCCAGTAAGGAGTCAGGGGGCGCCTATGGCTACACCTTC. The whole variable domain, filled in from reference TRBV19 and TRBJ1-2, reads DGGITQSPKYLFRKEGQNVTLSCEQNLNHDAMYWYRQDPGQGLRLIYYSQIVNDFQKGDIAEGYSVSREKKESFPLTVTSAQKNPTAFYLCASKESGGAYGYTFGSGTRLTVV.

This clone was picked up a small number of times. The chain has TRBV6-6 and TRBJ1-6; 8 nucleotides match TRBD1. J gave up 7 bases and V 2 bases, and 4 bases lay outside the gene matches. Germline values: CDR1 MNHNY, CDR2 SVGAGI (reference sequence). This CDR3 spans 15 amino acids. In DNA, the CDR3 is TGTGCCAGCAGTTACCAGGGACAGGCCAATTCACCCCTCCACTTT. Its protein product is CASSYQGQANSPLHF.

The CDR3 DNA reads TGTGCCAGCAGCCGGACAGAGCAATACGAGCAGTACTTC. It encodes CASSRTEQYEQYF. The J gene is TRBJ2-7, the V gene TRBV11-1, with D perhaps TRBD1 (6 bases). The ends were cut back, 5 bases at V and 4 bases at J, with 12 bases in the middle. CDR1 and CDR2 (germline): SGHAT, FQDESV (reference sequence). The CDR3 is 13 amino acids. Using reference TRBV11-1 and TRBJ2-7 for the parts outside the CDR3, the full variable domain is EAEVAQSPRYKITEKSQAVAFWCDPISGHATLYWYRQILGQGPELLVQFQDESVVDDSQLPKDRFSAERLKGVDSTLKIQPAELGDSAMYLCASSRTEQYEQYFGPGTRLTVT.

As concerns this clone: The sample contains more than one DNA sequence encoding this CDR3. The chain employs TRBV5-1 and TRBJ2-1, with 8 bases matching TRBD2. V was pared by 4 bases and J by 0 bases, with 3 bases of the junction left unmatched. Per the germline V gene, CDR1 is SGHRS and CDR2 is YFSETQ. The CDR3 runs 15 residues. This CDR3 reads CASSTSGSSYNEQFF. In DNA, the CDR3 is TGCGCCAGCAGCACGAGCGGGAGCTCCTACAATGAGCAGTTCTTC.